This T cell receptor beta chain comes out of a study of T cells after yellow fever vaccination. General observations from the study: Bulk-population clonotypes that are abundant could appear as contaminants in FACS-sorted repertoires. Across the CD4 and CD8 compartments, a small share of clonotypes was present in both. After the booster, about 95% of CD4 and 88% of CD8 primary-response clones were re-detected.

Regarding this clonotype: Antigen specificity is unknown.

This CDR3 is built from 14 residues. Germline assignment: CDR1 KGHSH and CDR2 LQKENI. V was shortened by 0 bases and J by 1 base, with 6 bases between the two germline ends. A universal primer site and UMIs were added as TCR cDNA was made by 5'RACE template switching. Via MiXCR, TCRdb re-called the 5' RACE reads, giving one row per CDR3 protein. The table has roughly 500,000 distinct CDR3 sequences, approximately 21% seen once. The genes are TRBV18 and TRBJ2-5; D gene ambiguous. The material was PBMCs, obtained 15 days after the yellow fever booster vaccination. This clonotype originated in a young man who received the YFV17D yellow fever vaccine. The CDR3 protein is CASSPPYRQETQYF. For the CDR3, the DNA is TGTGCCAGCTCACCACCGTACCGCCAAGAGACCCAGTACTTC.